This TCR beta chain was sequenced in a study of technical replicates of blood from a handful of donors. Germline V gene data show CDR1 as SEHNR and CDR2 as FQNEAQ (reference sequence). V shed 1 base and J 8 bases; nucleotides not matched to a gene: 6. The CDR3 is made up of 15 amino acids. TCRdb keeps only in-frame clones here, not all; method: immunoSEQ multiplex PCR. The table lists roughly 60,000 clones, approximately 86% of them singletons, with over 4.5% in the top ten. This receptor was taken from a human donor in good health. Some clones in this sample may be carry-over from other donors' samples. Material for sequencing was PBMCs. The chain couples TRBV7-9 to TRBJ1-2; 11 nucleotides line up with TRBD1. CDR3 coding DNA: TGTGCCAGCAGCTTAGGGACAGGGGGCGAGAGGGGCTACACCTTC. Translation gives CASSLGTGGERGYTF.